The 25 T cell receptor beta chains in this list originate from one sample, sequenced in a study of blood T cells in healthy people across ages. Alongside a J-beta primer mix, a sample-barcoded 5' primer served in a second PCR lasting about 7 to 11 cycles. From the 5' RACE reads, TCRdb called clonotypes with MiXCR, one entry per CDR3 protein. The data contain some 1.5 million distinct CDR3 sequences, 35% to 45% of them singletons. Sequenced sample: blood. Receptor source: a woman aged 18-29 years in good health.

J is TRBJ1-2 and V is TRBV20-1; 7 bases map to TRBD1. V dropped 1 base and J dropped 4; count of bases not matched to a gene: 6. This CDR3 is 14 amino acids long. Germline V gene data show CDR1 as DFQATT and CDR2 as SNEGSKA (reference sequence). The CDR3 DNA follows: TGCAGTGCTAGAGGGGGGACAGTAACCTATGGCTACACCTTC. This gives the protein CSARGGTVTYGYTF.

This clonotype was seen ten or more times. The chain uses TRBV7-9 and TRBJ2-5; 8 nucleotides match TRBD2. The CDR3 length is 14 residues. The germline V gene encodes CDR1 SEHNR and CDR2 FQNEAQ (reference sequence). V was pared by 1 base and J by 5 bases, with 3 bases of the junction left unmatched. The CDR3 is CASSLVSGGETQYF. The CDR3 DNA is TGTGCCAGCAGCTTAGTATCGGGAGGGGAGACCCAGTACTTC.

The rearrangement uses TRBV4-2 and TRBJ2-4; D is undetermined. V was trimmed by 0 bases and J by 0 bases, leaving 12 bases between them. This CDR3 is built from 17 residues. From germline, CDR1 is LGHNA and CDR2 YNFKEQ. CDR3 protein: CASSQESGTVAKNIQYF. CDR3 nucleotides: TGTGCCAGCAGCCAAGAATCGGGCACGGTAGCCAAAAACATTCAGTACTTC.

V and J are TRBV24-1 and TRBJ2-1, with a possible D match to TRBD2 (7 bases). The J call is uncertain, as TRBJ2-7 better fits the DNA end. The CDR3 is 12 amino acids. Germline V CDR1 and CDR2: KGHDR, SFDVKD. The CDR3 nucleotides are TGTGCCACGGGGGGGGACACCTACGAGCAGTACTTC. Protein sequence: CATGGDTYEQYF.

The rearrangement joins TRBV4-2 to TRBJ2-1; 9 bases are shared with TRBD2. V gave up 1 base and J gave up 8 bases; unmatched junction bases: 9. Germline CDR1 LGHNA, CDR2 YNFKEQ. CDR3 length: 16 amino acids. The CDR3: CASSQVLAGGPDEQFF. The DNA for the CDR3 is TGTGCCAGCAGCCAAGTTCTGGCGGGAGGGCCCGATGAGCAGTTCTTC.

This clonotype showed up many times. The rearrangement uses TRBV2 and TRBJ2-3, with D hard to call. Between the trimmed V and J ends, which lost 5 bases and 0 bases, there was a span of 9 bases. The CDR3 consists of 14 residues. Germline V gives CDR1 SNHLY, CDR2 FYNNEI. CDR3 sequence reads: CASSSLTSTDTQYF. The CDR3 nucleotides are TGTGCCAGCAGTTCCCTGACTAGCACAGATACGCAGTATTTT.

The rearrangement links TRBV6-2 or TRBV6-3 to TRBJ2-1; TRBD2 matches at 10 bases. The CDR3 loop spans 20 amino acids. Germline CDR1 is MNHEY and CDR2 is SVGEGT. V shed 4 bases, J shed 0 bases, and the junction held 15 bases outside the gene matches. CDR3 DNA sequence: TGTGCCAGCAGTTCCCCACTAGCGGGAACCTTTCGACCCTCCTACAATGAGCAGTTCTTC. Translation gives CASSSPLAGTFRPSYNEQFF.

This chain connects TRBV9 to TRBJ2-5; 8 bases fit TRBD2. The J call may be incorrect, as the DNA end agrees better with TRBJ2-1. CDR3 length equals 17 residues. Per germline, CDR1 SGDLS and CDR2 YYNGEE. CDR3 in amino acids: CASSVAGGPTYQETQFF. In DNA form, the CDR3 reads TGTGCCAGCAGCGTAGCGGGAGGGCCAACCTACCAAGAGACCCAGTTCTTC.

The chain uses TRBV7-8 and TRBJ1-4; no clear D gene. The CDR3 length is 14 residues. Germline CDR1 SGHVS, CDR2 FQNEAQ. The V end was cut by 3 bases, the J end by 8 bases, with 13 bases between. The CDR3 sequence is CASSFREITEKLFF. DNA for the CDR3: TGTGCCAGCAGCTTCAGAGAGATTACGGAAAAACTGTTTTTT.

Notes on this clonotype: It is unclear where the CDR3 begins or ends on the DNA, so no DNA is shown, and the CDR3 is as TCRdb lists it. J is TRBJ2-1 and V is TRBV21-1; TRBD2 is the table's D call, not checked against the DNA. TRBV21-1 is a known pseudogene. The length of the CDR3 is 24 amino acids, counting both ends. CDR3 region: CASNHFCASSKDHSLLPIYNEQFF.

This sequence joins TRBV3-1 and TRBJ1-1, with D tentatively TRBD1 (6 bases). The CDR3 contains 14 residues. Trimming took 8 bases from V and 1 from J, leaving 14 bases between them. Germline CDR1 is LGHDT and CDR2 is YNNKEL (reference sequence). CDR3: CASGRDTTNTEAFF. The CDR3 DNA reads as TGTGCCAGCGGCCGGGACACCACGAACACTGAAGCTTTCTTT.

This clonotype was picked up a small number of times. CDR3: CASSWGTGGAREQYF. The DNA for the CDR3 is TGCGCCAGCAGCTGGGGGACAGGGGGCGCGAGGGAGCAGTACTTC. The rearrangement joins TRBV5-1 to TRBJ2-5, with 12 bases matching TRBD1. Germline V lookup: CDR1 SGHRS, CDR2 YFSETQ. The CDR3 is 15 residues long. The J segment lost 11 bases and the V segment lost 3 bases, leaving 11 bases of the junction unmatched.

This clonotype was found a few times. The gene calls are TRBV5-5 and TRBJ1-6, with D hard to call. Germline V gene sequence: CDR1 SGHKS, CDR2 YYEKEE (reference sequence). The CDR3 sequence is 16 residues long. Trimming shortened V by 0 bases and J by 0 bases, and 7 bases separated the two germline ends. The CDR3, as DNA: TGTGCCAGCAGCTTGGCGCCGGGCTCCTATAATTCACCCCTCCACTTT. It yields the protein CASSLAPGSYNSPLHF.

This clonotype was counted a few times. The chain couples TRBV4-3 to TRBJ2-7, with 8 nucleotides matching TRBD1. The CDR3 length is 15 residues. The J segment lost 2 bases and the V segment lost 5 bases, leaving 8 bases of the junction unmatched. Germline loops: CDR1 LGHNA, CDR2 YSLEER. CDR3: CASSEGTGVPYEQYF. CDR3 DNA: TGCGCCAGCAGCGAGGGGACAGGTGTTCCCTACGAGCAGTACTTC.

The chain couples TRBV29-1 to TRBJ2-7; 12 bases are a match to TRBD2. Germline loops: CDR1 SQVTM, CDR2 ANQGSEA. The CDR3 runs 14 residues. V dropped 0 bases and J dropped 4; count of bases not matched to a gene: 1. The DNA of the CDR3 is TGCAGCGTTGAAGAAACTAGCGGGGGGTACGAGCAGTACTTC. Its translation is CSVEETSGGYEQYF.

The rearrangement uses TRBV20-1 and TRBJ1-6; D not certain. There are 11 residues in the CDR3. The V and J ends lost 0 bases and 10 bases respectively, with 4 bases between them. The germline CDR1 and CDR2 sequences are DFQATT and SNEGSKA (reference sequence). CDR3 DNA sequence: TGCAGTGCTAGAGATTTGTCACCCCTCCACTTT. It codes for CSARDLSPLHF.

The genes are TRBV20-1 and TRBJ1-2, with unresolved D. V was clipped by 0 bases and J by 4 bases, with 15 bases between them. CDR1 and CDR2 (germline): DFQATT, SNEGSKA (reference sequence). The CDR3 consists of 15 residues. This CDR3 is CSARDLKGGGYGYTF. The CDR3 DNA reads TGCAGTGCTAGAGATCTTAAGGGTGGCGGCTATGGCTACACCTTC.

This clonotype has more than one count but fewer than ten. V usage is TRBV4-1 and J usage is TRBJ1-5; D may be TRBD1 (5 bases). From germline, CDR1 is MGHRA and CDR2 YSYEKL. The CDR3 spans 18 residues. Trimming stripped 3 bases from V and 1 base from J, with 19 bases between. The CDR3 region is CASSHPGRTRGSNQPQHF. In nucleotides, the CDR3 is TGCGCCAGCAGCCATCCCGGACGGACCCGGGGGAGCAATCAGCCCCAGCATTTT.

The chain is built from TRBV6-2 or TRBV6-3 and TRBJ2-4; 8 bases agree with TRBD1. V was pared by 4 bases and J by 0 bases, with 11 bases of the junction left unmatched. The CDR3 is 18 residues long. The germline V gene encodes CDR1 MNHEY and CDR2 SVGEGT. Here the CDR3 DNA reads TGTGCCAGCAGTTTCCCAGGGGGCGGAGAGAAAGCCAAAAACATTCAGTACTTC. Translating it yields CASSFPGGGEKAKNIQYF.

A few counts support this clonotype. Written as DNA, the CDR3 is TGCAGTGCTAGTCGTCAGGGACTAAGGAAAATCTACAATGAGCAGTTCTTC. Amino acid sequence: CSASRQGLRKIYNEQFF. The genes are TRBV20-1 and TRBJ2-1; 7 bases are shared with TRBD2. V shed 3 bases and J 3 bases; nucleotides not matched to a gene: 14. Germline V CDR1 and CDR2: DFQATT, SNEGSKA (reference sequence). This CDR3 has 17 amino acids.

The V gene is TRBV12-3 or TRBV12-4, the J gene TRBJ1-5, with D perhaps TRBD1 (6 bases). The CDR3 has 16 residues. V was cut by 1 base and J by 0 bases, with 10 bases left in between. The CDR3 sequence: CASSLGPGVSNQPQHF. In nucleotides, the CDR3 is TGTGCCAGCAGTTTAGGGCCAGGGGTTAGCAATCAGCCCCAGCATTTT.

The chain has TRBV27 and TRBJ2-7; D might be TRBD1 (6 bases). This CDR3 is 15 amino acids long. Germline V gene data show CDR1 as MNHEY and CDR2 as SMNVEV (reference sequence). V was shortened by 6 bases and J by 7 bases, with 22 bases between the two germline ends. The CDR3 sequence: CASSRGAGEYNEQYF. DNA of the CDR3: TGTGCCAGCAGCCGTGGGGCAGGGGAGTACAATGAGCAGTACTTC.

This clonotype has just a few counts. The V call is TRBV2, the J call TRBJ1-2; weak D call: TRBD1 (5 bases). Germline CDR1 reads SNHLY; CDR2 reads FYNNEI. The CDR3 runs to 15 residues. V was trimmed by 8 bases and J by 8 bases, leaving 24 bases between them. CDR3: CASYPKARVVGGYTF. The CDR3 DNA reads as TGTGCCAGCTATCCAAAAGCCAGGGTTGTGGGCGGCTACACCTTC. The complete variable domain, with remaining parts taken from reference TRBV2 and TRBJ1-2, reads EPEVTQTPSHQVTQMGQEVILRCVPISNHLYFYWYRQILGQKVEFLVSFYNNEISEKSEIFDDQFSVERPDGSNFTLKIRSTKLEDSAMYFCASYPKARVVGGYTFGSGTRLTVV.

This clonotype was counted ten times or more. The chain combines TRBV29-1 with TRBJ1-1; D is undetermined. V was shortened by 5 bases and J by 4 bases, with 20 bases between the two germline ends. This CDR3 region has 15 residues. Germline CDR1 is SQVTM and CDR2 is ANQGSEA. This CDR3 reads CSVTSPDEAGTEAFF. For the CDR3, the DNA is TGCAGCGTTACCTCCCCTGACGAGGCGGGCACTGAAGCTTTCTTT.

For this clonotype: One end of the junction fails to match germline, which may point to a read error. The chain links TRBV15 to TRBJ2-7, with 7 bases that match TRBD2. Germline-derived CDR1 and CDR2 are LNHNV and YYDKDF (reference sequence). There are 15 residues in the CDR3. CDR3 coding DNA: TGTACCACCAGCAGAGCGCGGGAGCTTTCCTACGAGCAGTACTTC. Translation gives CTTSRARELSYEQYF.